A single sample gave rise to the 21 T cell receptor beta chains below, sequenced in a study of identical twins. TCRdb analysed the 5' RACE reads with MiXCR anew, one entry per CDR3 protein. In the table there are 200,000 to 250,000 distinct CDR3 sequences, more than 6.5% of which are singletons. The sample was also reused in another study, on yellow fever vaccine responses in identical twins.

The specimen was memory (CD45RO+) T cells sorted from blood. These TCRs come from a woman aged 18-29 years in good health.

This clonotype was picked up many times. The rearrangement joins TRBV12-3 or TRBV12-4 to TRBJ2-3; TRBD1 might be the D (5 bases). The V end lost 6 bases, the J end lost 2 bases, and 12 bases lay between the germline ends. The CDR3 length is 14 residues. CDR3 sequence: CASSLSGATDTQYF. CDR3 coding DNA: TGTGCCAGCAGCTTAAGTGGGGCCACAGATACGCAGTATTTT.

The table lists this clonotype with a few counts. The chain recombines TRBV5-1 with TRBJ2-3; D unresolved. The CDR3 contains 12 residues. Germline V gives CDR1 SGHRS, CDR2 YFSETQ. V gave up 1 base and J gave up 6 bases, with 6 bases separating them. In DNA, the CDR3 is TGCGCCAGCAGCTTGTCTTTCGATACGCAGTATTTT. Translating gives CASSLSFDTQYF.

The CDR3 bases are TGTGCCAGCAGTGACGGACAGGGGCAGTACTTC. It yields the protein CASSDGQGQYF. This chain joins TRBV6-5 and TRBJ2-7, with 8 bases aligning to TRBD1. CDR1 is MNHEY, CDR2 SVGAGI, per germline. The CDR3 is 11 amino acids. V lost 5 bases, J lost 9 bases, and 3 bases stayed unmatched.

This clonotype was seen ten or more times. DNA for the CDR3: TGTGCCAGCAGCCACTCGGGCCCCCAGCATTTT. It yields the protein CASSHSGPQHF. The chain joins TRBV7-2 to TRBJ1-5; D remains ambiguous. This CDR3 comprises 11 residues. Deletions cut 5 bases from V and 10 bases from J, with 9 bases between. Germline CDR1 reads SGHTA; CDR2 reads FQGNSA.

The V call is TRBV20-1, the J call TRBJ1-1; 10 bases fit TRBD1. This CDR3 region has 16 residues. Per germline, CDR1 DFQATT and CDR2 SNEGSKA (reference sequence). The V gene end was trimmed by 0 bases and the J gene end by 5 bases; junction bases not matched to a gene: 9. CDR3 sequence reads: CSARDSLGQGGTEAFF. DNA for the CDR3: TGCAGTGCTAGAGATTCCCTAGGACAGGGGGGGACTGAAGCTTTCTTT.

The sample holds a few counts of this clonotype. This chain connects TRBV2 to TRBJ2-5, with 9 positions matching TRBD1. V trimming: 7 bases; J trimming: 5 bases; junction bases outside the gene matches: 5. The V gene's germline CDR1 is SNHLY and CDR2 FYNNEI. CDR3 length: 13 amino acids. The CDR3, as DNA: TGTGCCAGCACCGGACAGGGGAGGGAGACCCAGTACTTC. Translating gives CASTGQGRETQYF.

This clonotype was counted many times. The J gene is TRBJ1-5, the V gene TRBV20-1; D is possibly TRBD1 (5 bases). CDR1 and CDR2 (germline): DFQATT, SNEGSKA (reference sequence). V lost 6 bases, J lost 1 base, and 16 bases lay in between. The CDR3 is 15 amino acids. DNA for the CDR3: TGCAGTGCGGGGAGGGGAGGGGAGAGCAATCAGCCCCAGCATTTT. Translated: CSAGRGGESNQPQHF.

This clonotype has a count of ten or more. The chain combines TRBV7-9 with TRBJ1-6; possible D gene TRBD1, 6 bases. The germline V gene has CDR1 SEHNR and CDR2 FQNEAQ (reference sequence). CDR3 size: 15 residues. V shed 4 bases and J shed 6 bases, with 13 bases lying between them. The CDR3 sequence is CASSSPGAGNSPLHF. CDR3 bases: TGTGCCAGCAGCTCCCCAGGGGCGGGTAATTCACCCCTCCACTTT.

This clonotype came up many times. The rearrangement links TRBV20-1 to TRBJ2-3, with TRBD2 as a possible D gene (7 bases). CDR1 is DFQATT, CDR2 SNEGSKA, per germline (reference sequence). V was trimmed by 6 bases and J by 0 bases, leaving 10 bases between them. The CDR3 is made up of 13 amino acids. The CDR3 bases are TGCAGTGCGGGGGGGCGTAGCACAGATACGCAGTATTTT. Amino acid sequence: CSAGGRSTDTQYF.

The CDR3 is CASSLAGDSSYNEQFF. For the CDR3, the DNA is TGTGCCAGCAGCTTAGCAGGGGATAGCTCCTACAATGAGCAGTTCTTC. The chain has TRBV7-6 and TRBJ2-1; weak D call: TRBD1 (5 bases). The germline CDR1 and CDR2 sequences are SGHVS and FNYEAQ. The CDR3 contains 16 residues. V lost 0 bases and J 0 bases, leaving 9 bases between the germline ends.

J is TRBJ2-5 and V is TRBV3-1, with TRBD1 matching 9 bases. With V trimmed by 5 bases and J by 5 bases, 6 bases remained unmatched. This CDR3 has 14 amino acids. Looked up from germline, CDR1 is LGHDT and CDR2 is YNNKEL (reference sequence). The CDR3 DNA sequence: TGTGCCAGCAGCTCCCGAGGACAGGGGGAGACCCAGTACTTC. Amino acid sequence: CASSSRGQGETQYF.

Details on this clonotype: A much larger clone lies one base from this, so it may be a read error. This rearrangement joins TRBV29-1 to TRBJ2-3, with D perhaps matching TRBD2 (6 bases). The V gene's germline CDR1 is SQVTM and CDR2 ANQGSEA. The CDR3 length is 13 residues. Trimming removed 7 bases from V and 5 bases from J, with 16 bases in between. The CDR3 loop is CSADGGEIDTQYF. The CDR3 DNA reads TGCAGCGCGGACGGGGGAGAGATAGATACGCAGTATTTT.

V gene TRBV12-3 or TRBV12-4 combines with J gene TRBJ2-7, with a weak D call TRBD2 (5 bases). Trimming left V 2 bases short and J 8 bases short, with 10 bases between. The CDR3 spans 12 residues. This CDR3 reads CASSLTRAKQYF. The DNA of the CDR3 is TGTGCCAGCAGTTTAACTAGGGCTAAGCAGTACTTC.

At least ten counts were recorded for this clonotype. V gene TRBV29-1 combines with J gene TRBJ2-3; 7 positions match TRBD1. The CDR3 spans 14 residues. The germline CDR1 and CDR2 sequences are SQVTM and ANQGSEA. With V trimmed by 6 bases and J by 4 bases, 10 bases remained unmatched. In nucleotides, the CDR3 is TGCAGCGTCATTCCGGGACAGTCCCCAGATACGCAGTATTTT. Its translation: CSVIPGQSPDTQYF.

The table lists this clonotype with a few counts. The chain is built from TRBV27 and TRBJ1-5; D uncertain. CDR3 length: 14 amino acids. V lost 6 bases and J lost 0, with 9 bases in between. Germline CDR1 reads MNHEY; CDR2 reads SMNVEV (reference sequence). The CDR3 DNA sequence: TGTGCCAGCAGACCCGGGCGTAGCAATCAGCCCCAGCATTTT. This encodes CASRPGRSNQPQHF.

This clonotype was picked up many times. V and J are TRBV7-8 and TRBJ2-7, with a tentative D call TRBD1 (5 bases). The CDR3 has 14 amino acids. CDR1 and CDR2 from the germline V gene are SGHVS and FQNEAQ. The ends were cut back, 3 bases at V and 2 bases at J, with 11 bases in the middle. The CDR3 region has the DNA TGTGCCAGCAGCTTCCATGACAGCGCCTACGAGCAGTACTTC. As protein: CASSFHDSAYEQYF.

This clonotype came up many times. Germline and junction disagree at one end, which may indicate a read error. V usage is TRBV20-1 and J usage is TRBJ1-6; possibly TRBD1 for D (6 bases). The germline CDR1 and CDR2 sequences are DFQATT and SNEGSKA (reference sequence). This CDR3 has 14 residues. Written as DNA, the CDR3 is TGCAGTGTTAGACCGGGTCAGGAGGGGGGACCCCTCCACTTT. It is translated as CSVRPGQEGGPLHF.

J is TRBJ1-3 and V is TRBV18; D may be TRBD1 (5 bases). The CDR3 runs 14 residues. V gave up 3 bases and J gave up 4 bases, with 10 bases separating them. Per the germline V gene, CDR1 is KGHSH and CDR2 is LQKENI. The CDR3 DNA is TGTGCCAGCTCACCTGGGGGGGACGGAAACACCATATATTTT. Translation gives CASSPGGDGNTIYF.

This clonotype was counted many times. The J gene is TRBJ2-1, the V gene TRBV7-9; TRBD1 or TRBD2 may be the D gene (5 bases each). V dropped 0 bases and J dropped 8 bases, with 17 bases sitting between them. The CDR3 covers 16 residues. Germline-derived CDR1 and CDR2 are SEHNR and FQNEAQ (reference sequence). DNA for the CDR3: TGTGCCAGCAGCTTAGCGCCCAAGGTCCTGGGGGATGAGCAGTTCTTC. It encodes CASSLAPKVLGDEQFF.

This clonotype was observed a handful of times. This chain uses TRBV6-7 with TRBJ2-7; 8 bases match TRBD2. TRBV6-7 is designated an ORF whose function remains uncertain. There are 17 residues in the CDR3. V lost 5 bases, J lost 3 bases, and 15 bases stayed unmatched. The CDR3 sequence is CASSRFREGGFGYEQYF. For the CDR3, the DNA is TGTGCCAGCAGTCGATTCCGGGAGGGAGGCTTTGGCTACGAGCAGTACTTC.

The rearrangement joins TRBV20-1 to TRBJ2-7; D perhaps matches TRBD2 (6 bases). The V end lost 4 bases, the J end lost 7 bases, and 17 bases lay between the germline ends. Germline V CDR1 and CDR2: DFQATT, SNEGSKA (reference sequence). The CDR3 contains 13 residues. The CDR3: CSATSGGLWEQYF. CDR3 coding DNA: TGCAGTGCTACGAGTGGAGGGCTTTGGGAGCAGTACTTC.